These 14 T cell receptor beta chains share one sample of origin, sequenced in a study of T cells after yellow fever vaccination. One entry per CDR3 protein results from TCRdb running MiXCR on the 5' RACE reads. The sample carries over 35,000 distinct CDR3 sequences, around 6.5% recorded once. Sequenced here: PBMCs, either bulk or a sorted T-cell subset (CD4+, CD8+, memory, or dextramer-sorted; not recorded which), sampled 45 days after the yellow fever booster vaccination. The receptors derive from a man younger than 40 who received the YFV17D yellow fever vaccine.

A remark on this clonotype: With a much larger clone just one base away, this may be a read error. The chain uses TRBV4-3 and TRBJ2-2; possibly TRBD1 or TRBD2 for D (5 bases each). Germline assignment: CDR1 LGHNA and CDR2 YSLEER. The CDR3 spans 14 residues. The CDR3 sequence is CATAAEGGTGELLF. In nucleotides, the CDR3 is TGCGCCACGGCTGCTGAGGGTGGGACCGGGGAGCTGCTTTTT.

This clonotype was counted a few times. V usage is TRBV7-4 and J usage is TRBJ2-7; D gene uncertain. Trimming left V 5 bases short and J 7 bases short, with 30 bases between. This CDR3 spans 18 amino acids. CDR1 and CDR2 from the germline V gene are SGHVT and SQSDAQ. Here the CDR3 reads CASSQPGRATLSPREQYF. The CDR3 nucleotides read TGTGCCAGCAGCCAACCAGGCCGGGCCACTCTTTCTCCCAGGGAGCAGTACTTC.

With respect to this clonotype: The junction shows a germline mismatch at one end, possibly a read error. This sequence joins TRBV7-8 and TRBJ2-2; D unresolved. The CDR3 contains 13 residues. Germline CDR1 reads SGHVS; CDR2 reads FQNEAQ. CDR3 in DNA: TGTGCCAGCCGCTTGGTAGACACCGGGGAGCTGTTTTTT. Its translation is CASRLVDTGELFF.

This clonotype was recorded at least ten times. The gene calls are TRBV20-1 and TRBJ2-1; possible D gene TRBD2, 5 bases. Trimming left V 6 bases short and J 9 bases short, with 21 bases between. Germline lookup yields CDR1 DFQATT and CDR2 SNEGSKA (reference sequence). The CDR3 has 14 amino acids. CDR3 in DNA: TGCAGTGCCCACCGTGCCGAGGCCCGGGGTGAGCAGTTCTTC. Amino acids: CSAHRAEARGEQFF.

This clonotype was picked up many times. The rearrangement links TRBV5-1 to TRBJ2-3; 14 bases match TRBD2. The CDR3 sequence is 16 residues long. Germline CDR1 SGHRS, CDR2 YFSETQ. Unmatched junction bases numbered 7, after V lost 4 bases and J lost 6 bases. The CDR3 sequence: CASSPGTSGRSDTQYF. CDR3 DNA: TGCGCCAGCAGCCCCGGGACTAGCGGGAGATCTGATACGCAGTATTTT.

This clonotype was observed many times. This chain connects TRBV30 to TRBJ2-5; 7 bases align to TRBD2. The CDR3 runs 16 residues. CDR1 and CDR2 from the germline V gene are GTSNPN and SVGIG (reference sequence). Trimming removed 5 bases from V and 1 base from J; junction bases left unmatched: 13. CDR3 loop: CAWGVLWRGTQETQYF. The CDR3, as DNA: TGTGCCTGGGGAGTGCTCTGGCGGGGGACCCAAGAGACCCAGTACTTC.

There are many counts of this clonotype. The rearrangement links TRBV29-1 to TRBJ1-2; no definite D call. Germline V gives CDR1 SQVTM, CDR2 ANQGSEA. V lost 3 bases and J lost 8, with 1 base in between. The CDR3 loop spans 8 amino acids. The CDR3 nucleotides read TGCAGCGTTGACGGCTACACCTTC. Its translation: CSVDGYTF.

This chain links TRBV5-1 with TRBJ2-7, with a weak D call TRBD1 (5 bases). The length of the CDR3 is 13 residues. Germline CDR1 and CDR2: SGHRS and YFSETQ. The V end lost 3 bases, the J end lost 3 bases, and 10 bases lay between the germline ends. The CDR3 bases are TGCGCCAGCAGCTCCAGGGTGCTCTACGAGCAGTACTTC. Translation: CASSSRVLYEQYF.

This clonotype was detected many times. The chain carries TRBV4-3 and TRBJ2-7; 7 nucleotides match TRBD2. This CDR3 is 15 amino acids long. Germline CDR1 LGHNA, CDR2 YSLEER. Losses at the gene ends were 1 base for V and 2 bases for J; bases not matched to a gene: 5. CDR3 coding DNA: TGCGCCAGCAGCCAAGCAGGAGGGAGGGCCTACGAGCAGTACTTC. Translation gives CASSQAGGRAYEQYF.

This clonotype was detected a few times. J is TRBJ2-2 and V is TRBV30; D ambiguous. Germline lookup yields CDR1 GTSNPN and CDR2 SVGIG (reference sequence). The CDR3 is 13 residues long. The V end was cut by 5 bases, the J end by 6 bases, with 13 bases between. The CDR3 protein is CAWERRLAGELFF. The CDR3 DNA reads TGTGCCTGGGAGAGAAGGTTGGCCGGGGAGCTGTTTTTT.

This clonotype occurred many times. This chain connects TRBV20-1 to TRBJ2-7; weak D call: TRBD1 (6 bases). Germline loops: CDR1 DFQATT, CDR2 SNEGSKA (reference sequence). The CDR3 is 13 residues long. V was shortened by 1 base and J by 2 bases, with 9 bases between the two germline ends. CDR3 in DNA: TGCAGTGCTAGAGCGGACAGAACCTACGAGCAGTACTTC. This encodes CSARADRTYEQYF.

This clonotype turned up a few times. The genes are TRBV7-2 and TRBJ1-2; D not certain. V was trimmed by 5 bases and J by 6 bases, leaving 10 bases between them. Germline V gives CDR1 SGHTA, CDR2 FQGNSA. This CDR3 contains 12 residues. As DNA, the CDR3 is TGTGCCAGCAGCGTTAGTGGGGATGGCTACACCTTC. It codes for CASSVSGDGYTF.

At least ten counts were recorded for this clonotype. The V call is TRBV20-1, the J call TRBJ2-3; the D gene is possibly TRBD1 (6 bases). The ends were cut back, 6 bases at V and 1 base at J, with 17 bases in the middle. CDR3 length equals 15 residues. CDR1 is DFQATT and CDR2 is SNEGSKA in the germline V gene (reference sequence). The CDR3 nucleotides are TGCAGTGCCATCGAACAGGGAAGAGGCACAGATACGCAGTATTTT. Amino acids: CSAIEQGRGTDTQYF.

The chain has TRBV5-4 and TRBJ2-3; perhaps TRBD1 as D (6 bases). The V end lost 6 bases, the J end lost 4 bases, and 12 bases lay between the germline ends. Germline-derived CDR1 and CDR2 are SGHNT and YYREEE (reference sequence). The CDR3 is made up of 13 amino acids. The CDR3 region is CASILQGSDTQYF. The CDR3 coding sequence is TGTGCCAGCATTCTACAGGGATCAGATACGCAGTATTTT.